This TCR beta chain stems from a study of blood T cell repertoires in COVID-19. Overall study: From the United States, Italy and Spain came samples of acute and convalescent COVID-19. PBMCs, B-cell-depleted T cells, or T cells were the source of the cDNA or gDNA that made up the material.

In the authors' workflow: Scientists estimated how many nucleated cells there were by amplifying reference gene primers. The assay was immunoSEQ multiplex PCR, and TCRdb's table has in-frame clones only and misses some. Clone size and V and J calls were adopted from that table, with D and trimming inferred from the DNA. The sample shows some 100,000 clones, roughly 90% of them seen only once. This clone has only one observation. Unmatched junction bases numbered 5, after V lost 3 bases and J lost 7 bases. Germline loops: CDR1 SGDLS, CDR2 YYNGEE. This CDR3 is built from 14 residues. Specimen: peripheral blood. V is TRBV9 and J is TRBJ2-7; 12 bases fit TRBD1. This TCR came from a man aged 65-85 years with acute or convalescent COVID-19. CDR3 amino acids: CASSGGQGASEQYF. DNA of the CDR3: TGTGCCAGCAGCGGGGGACAGGGGGCGAGTGAGCAGTACTTC.